This TCR beta chain was obtained from a study of shared clonotypes between healthy human individuals. Study-wide context: Aged between 18 and 49, the donors were a couple of women and a few men.

Naive-designated CD8 cells lacked CD45RO, were positively enriched for CCR7, and omitted terminally differentiated effector memory CD45RA+ cells. The data were produced by immunoSEQ multiplex PCR, yet TCRdb's version contains in-frame clones alone and is incomplete. The profile covers hundreds of thousands of clones, with roughly 96% appearing a single time and about 0.11% taken by the ten largest. General study results and limits: Clonotype sharing among donors was expected to depend on sequencing depth.

Of note for this clone: Antigen unknown.

The material sequenced was naive CD8+ T cells sorted from blood. The TCR comes from a woman aged 25-40 years in good health.

The CDR3 region is CASSQAVKSSYEQYF. DNA for the CDR3: TGCGCCAGCAGCCAAGCGGTTAAGAGCTCCTACGAGCAGTACTTC. This rearrangement joins TRBV4-1 to TRBJ2-7; D remains unclear. V was shortened by 1 base and J by 0 bases, with 10 bases between the two germline ends. The CDR3 runs to 15 residues. Germline assignment: CDR1 MGHRA and CDR2 YSYEKL.